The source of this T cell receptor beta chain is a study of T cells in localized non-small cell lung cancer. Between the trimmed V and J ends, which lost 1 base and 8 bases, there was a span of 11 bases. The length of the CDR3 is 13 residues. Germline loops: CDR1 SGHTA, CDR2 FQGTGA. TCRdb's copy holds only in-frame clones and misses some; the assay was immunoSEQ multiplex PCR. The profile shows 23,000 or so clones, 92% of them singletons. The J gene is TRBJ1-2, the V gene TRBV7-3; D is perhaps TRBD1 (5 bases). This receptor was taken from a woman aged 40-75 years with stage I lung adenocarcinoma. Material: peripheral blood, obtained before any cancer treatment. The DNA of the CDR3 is TGTGCCAGCAGCTTAAGGGGGGAGACCGGCTACACCTTC. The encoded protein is CASSLRGETGYTF.